This passage covers 4 T cell receptor beta chains from one sample sequenced in a study of shared clonotypes between healthy human individuals. Profiling relied on immunoSEQ multiplex PCR, and the TCRdb table lists in-frame clones only, not all of them. The table lists approximately 590,000 clones, nearly 97% of them singletons. CD45RO-negative CD8 cells positively selected for CCR7 made up the naive population, which excluded terminally differentiated effector memory CD45RA+ cells. What was sequenced was naive CD8+ T cells sorted from blood. The receptor source for this set is a woman aged 30 to 39 in good health.

The chain joins TRBV4-1 to TRBJ2-7; D might be TRBD2 (5 bases). CDR1 is MGHRA, CDR2 YSYEKL, per germline. CDR3 size: 14 residues. V lost 1 base, J lost 3 bases, and 10 bases lay in between. CDR3 bases: TGCGCCAGCAGCCAAGGGGCAGGAGGCTACGAGCAGTACTTC. Amino acid sequence: CASSQGAGGYEQYF.

The chain couples TRBV7-9 to TRBJ1-1, with D unclear. V was trimmed by 0 bases and J by 1 base, leaving 9 bases between them. Germline-derived CDR1 and CDR2 are SEHNR and FQNEAQ (reference sequence). The CDR3 covers 15 residues. The CDR3 sequence: CASSLAQAGNTEAFF. The CDR3 nucleotides read TGTGCCAGCAGCTTAGCGCAGGCAGGGAACACTGAAGCTTTCTTT.

The V call is TRBV29-1, the J call TRBJ2-1, with 9 bases that match TRBD2. Germline V CDR1 and CDR2: SQVTM, ANQGSEA. Trimming at V came to 1 base and at J to 7 bases, leaving 8 bases not matched to a gene. This CDR3 is 15 amino acids long. The CDR3 bases are TGCAGCGTTGAAGGCGGGAGGGCCCGGGGGAATGAGCAGTTCTTC. This encodes CSVEGGRARGNEQFF.

This clone appeared a few times. The chain links TRBV7-6 to TRBJ2-5; D ambiguous. The CDR3 covers 12 residues. The germline gives CDR1 SGHVS, CDR2 FNYEAQ. V lost 4 bases to trimming and J lost 0 bases, with 3 bases between them. The CDR3 is CASSSYQETQYF. The CDR3 DNA reads as TGTGCCAGCAGCTCGTACCAAGAGACCCAGTACTTC.